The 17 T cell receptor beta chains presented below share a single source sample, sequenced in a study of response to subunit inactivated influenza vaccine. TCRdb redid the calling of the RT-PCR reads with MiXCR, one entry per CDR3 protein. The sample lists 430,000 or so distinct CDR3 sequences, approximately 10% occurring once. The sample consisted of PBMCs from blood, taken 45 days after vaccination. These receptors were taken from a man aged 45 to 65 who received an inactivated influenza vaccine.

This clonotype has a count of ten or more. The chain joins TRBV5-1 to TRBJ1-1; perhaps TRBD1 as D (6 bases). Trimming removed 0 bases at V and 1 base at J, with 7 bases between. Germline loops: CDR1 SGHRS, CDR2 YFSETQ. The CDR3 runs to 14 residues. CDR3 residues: CASSLVQGNTEAFF. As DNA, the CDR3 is TGCGCCAGCAGCTTGGTACAGGGGAACACTGAAGCTTTCTTT. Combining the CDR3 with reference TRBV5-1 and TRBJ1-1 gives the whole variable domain KAGVTQTPRYLIKTRGQQVTLSCSPISGHRSVSWYQQTPGQGLQFLFEYFSETQRNKGNFPGRFSGRQFSNSRSEMNVSTLELGDSALYLCASSLVQGNTEAFFGQGTRLTVV.

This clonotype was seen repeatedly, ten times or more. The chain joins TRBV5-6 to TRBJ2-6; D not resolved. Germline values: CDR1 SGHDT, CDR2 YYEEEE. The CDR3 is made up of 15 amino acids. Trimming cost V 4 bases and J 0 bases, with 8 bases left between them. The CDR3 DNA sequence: TGTGCCAGCAGCCCATACACCTCTGGGGCCAACGTCCTGACTTTC. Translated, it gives CASSPYTSGANVLTF.

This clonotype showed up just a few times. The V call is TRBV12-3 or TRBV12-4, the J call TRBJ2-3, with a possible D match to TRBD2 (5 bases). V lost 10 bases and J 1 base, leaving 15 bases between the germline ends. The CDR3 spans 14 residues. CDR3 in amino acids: CATTPGSRTDTQYF. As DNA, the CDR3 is TGTGCCACCACTCCGGGGTCTCGCACAGATACGCAGTATTTT.

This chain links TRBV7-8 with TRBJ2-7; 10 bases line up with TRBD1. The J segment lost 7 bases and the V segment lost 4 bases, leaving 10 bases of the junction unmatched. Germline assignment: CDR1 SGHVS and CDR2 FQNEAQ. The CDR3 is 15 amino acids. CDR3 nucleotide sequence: TGTGCCAGCAGCTCCTCCGGGACAGGGGCGCGAGAGCAGTACTTC. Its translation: CASSSSGTGAREQYF.

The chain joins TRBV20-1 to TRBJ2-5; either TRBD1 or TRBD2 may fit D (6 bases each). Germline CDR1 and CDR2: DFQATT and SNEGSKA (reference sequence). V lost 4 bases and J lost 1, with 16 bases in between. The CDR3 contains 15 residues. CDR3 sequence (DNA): TGCAGTGCTAAGAGGGGCGGGACACCCCAAGAGACCCAGTACTTC. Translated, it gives CSAKRGGTPQETQYF.

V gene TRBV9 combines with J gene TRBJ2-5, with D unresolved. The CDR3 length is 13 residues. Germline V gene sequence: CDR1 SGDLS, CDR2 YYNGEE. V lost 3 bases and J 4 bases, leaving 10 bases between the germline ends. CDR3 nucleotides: TGTGCCAGCAGCGGGCAGGAATCAGAGACCCAGTACTTC. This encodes CASSGQESETQYF.

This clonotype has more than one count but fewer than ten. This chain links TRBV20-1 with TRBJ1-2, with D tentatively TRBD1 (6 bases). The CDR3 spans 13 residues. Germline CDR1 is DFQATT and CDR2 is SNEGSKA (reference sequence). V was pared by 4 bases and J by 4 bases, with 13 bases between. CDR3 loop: CSANHRVGYGYTF. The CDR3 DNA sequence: TGCAGTGCTAACCACAGGGTCGGCTATGGCTACACCTTC.

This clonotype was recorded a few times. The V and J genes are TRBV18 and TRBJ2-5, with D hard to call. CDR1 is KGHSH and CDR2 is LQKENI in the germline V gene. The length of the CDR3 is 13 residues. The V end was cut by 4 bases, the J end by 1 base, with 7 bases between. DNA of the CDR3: TGTGCCAGCTCACACGGCAGCCAAGAGACCCAGTACTTC. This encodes CASSHGSQETQYF.

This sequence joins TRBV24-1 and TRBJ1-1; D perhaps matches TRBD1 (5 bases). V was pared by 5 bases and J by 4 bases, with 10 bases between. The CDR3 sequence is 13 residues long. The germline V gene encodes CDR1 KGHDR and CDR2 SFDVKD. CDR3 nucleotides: TGTGCCACCAGTGCCTTGGGGGGCACTGAAGCTTTCTTT. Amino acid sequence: CATSALGGTEAFF.

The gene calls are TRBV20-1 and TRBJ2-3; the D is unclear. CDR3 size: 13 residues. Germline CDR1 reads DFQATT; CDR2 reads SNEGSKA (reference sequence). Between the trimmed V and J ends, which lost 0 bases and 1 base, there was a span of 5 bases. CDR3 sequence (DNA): TGCAGTGCTAGAGACTGGGGCACAGATACGCAGTATTTT. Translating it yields CSARDWGTDTQYF.

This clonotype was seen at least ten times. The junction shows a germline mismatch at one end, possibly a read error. The CDR3 loop is CASSDKSGSRDTQYF. For the CDR3, the DNA is TGTGCCAGCAGTGACAAGTCCGGGAGCAGAGATACGCAGTATTTT. This chain connects TRBV12-3 or TRBV12-4 to TRBJ2-3, with a tentative D call TRBD2 (6 bases). This CDR3 is built from 15 residues.

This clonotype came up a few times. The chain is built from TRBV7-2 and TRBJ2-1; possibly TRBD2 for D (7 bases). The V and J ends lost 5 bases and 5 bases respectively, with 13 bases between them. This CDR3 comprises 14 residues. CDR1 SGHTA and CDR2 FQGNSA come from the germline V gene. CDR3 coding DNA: TGTGCCAGCAGCCCAAAGGGGGGGCACAATGAGCAGTTCTTC. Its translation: CASSPKGGHNEQFF.

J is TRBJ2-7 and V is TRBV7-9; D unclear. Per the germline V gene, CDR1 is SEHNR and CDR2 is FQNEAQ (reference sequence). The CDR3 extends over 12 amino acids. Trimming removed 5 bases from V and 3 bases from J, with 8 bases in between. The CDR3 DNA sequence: TGTGCCAGCAGCCGAATAATCTACGAGCAGTACTTC. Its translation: CASSRIIYEQYF.

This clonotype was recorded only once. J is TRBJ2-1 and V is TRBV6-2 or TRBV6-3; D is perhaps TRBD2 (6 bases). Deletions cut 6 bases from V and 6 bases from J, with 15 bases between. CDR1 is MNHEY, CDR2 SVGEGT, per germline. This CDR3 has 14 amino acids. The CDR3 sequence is CASSARTRGNEQFF. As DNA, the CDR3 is TGTGCCAGCAGCGCCCGGACGCGGGGCAATGAGCAGTTCTTC.

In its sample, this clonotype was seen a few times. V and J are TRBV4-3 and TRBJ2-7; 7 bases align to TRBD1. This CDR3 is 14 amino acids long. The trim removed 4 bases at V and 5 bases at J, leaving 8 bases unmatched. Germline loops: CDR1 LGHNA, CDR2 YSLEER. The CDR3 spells CASSRTTGTNEQYF. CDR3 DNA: TGCGCCAGCAGCCGAACGACAGGGACCAACGAGCAGTACTTC.

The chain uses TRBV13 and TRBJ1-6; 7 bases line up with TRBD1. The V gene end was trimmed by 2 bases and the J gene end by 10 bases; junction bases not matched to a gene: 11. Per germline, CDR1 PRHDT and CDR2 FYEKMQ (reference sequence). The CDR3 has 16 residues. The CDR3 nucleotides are TGTGCCAGCAGCTTAAAGGTGGGGCAGGGGGTCTCACCCCTCCACTTT. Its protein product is CASSLKVGQGVSPLHF.

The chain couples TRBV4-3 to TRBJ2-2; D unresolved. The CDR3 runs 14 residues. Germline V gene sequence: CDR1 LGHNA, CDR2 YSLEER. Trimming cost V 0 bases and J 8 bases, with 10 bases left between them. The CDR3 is CASSQEPSLGELFF. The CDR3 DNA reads TGCGCCAGCAGCCAAGAGCCTTCCTTGGGGGAGCTGTTTTTT.